This TCR beta chain comes out of a study of shared clonotypes between healthy human individuals. Study-wide results and caveats: For naive CD4 cells, around 5% of clonotypes were shared across a handful of donors. Against clonotypes common to all four donors, non-shared ones had lower generation probabilities. Estimated richness was generally greater in naive than memory subsets.

The CDR3 consists of 14 residues. V lost 2 bases and J lost 8, with 12 bases in between. Germline CDR1 LNHDA, CDR2 SQIVND (reference sequence). This clone was seen a few times. Its specificity is not known. An even split of each subset's genomic DNA across several immunoSEQ plates was performed. Method: immunoSEQ multiplex PCR; TCRdb's copy keeps in-frame clones and lacks some. The table includes fewer than 850,000 clones, around 72% detected once. The V call is TRBV19, the J call TRBJ1-4; the D is unclear. The receptor was isolated from a woman in her thirties in good health. The sample comprised memory CD4+ T cells sorted from blood. Described subset: CD45RA-negative fraction. CDR3 coding DNA: TGTGCCAGTAGTATATCGTTGGTGAGGGAAAAACTGTTTTTT. Protein sequence: CASSISLVREKLFF.